Detailed here is one TCR beta chain. One end of the junction is discordant with germline, which a read error may explain. Only in-frame clones appear in the TCRdb table, and some are missing; sequencing was by immunoSEQ multiplex PCR. The repertoire holds 150,000 or so clones, with about 87% as singletons. The V gene's germline CDR1 is MGHRA and CDR2 YSYEKL. This CDR3 is built from 15 residues. The data derive from a study of T cell responses to AZD1222 COVID-19 vaccine. This clonotype was obtained from an adult in good health. The material was peripheral blood, obtained on day 0 of AZD1222 vaccination. V is TRBV4-1 and J is TRBJ2-7; D possibly corresponds to TRBD1 (5 bases). The CDR3 reads CARSDSGTGFYEQYF. In nucleotides, the CDR3 is TGCGCCCGCAGCGACTCCGGTACAGGATTCTACGAGCAGTACTTC.